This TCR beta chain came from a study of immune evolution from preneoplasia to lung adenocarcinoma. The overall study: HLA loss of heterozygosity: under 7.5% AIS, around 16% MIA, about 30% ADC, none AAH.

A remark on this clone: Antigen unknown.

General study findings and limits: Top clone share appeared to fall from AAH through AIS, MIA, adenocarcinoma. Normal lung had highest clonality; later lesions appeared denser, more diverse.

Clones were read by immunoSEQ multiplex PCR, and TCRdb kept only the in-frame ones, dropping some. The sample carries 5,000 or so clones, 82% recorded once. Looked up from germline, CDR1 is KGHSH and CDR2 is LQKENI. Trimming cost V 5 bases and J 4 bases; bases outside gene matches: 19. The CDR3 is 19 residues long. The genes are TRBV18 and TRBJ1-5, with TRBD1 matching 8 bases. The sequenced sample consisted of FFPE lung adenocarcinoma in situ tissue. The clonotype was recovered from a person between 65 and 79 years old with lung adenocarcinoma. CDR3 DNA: TGTGCCAGCTCATACTCCCCGATGACCGGGACAGGTGCAAATCAGCCCCAGCATTTT. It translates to CASSYSPMTGTGANQPQHF. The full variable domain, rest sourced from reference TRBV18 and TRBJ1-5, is NAGVMQNPRHLVRRRGQEARLRCSPMKGHSHVYWYRQLPEEGLKFMVYLQKENIIDESGMPKERFSAEFPKEGPSILRIQQVVRGDSAAYFCASSYSPMTGTGANQPQHFGDGTRLSIL.